The subject of this entry is one T cell receptor beta chain. The antigen remains undetermined. The data derive from a study of molecular identifiers for immune sequencing clone quantification. Findings and caveats of the study: Sizes of clones that are highly expanded could be underestimated (if identical TCR molecules share a barcode).

TCRdb reanalysed the PCR reads using MiXCR and keeps one entry per CDR3 protein. The sample includes 68,000 or so distinct CDR3 sequences, over 15% of them seen just once. The CDR3 is 15 amino acids. The V end was cut by 2 bases, the J end by 4 bases, with 15 bases between. CDR1 MNHEY and CDR2 SVGEGT come from the germline V gene. The gene calls are TRBV6-2 or TRBV6-3 and TRBJ2-7; tentatively, D is TRBD2 (6 bases). The clonotype comes from a human donor in good health. Some libraries in this study had Jurkat cell RNA spiked in. Sequencing was carried out using naive CD8+ T cells from blood, with Jurkat cell RNA spiked in. The subset here: FACS-sorted CD8+CD4-CCR7+CD45RA+ naive T cells. The DNA of the CDR3 is TGTGCCAGCAGTTACAACCCTAGCGTCGAATACGAGCAGTACTTC. It specifies CASSYNPSVEYEQYF.